These 26 T cell receptor beta chains originate from one sample sequenced in a study of blood T cell repertoires in COVID-19. Method: immunoSEQ multiplex PCR; TCRdb's copy keeps in-frame clones and lacks some. The data hold roughly 200,000 clones, with 75% to 85% observed a single time. The sequenced sample was peripheral blood. The source of these receptors is a human donor in a cohort sampled during active COVID-19.

The rearrangement uses TRBV7-9 and TRBJ2-1; 7 bases are shared with TRBD1. V lost 3 bases to trimming and J lost 9 bases; unmatched junction nucleotides: 11. The CDR3 contains 15 residues. CDR1 SEHNR and CDR2 FQNEAQ come from the germline V gene (reference sequence). CDR3 sequence (DNA): TGTGCCAGCAGCTTGGGACAGTGGAATCTTGGTGAGCAGTTCTTC. Translating gives CASSLGQWNLGEQFF. Together with reference TRBV7-9 and TRBJ2-1, the CDR3 gives the full variable domain: DTGVSQNPRHKITKRGQNVTFRCDPISEHNRLYWYRQTLGQGPEFLTYFQNEAQLEKSRLLSDRFSAERPKGSFSTLEIQRTEQGDSAMYLCASSLGQWNLGEQFFGPGTRLTVL.

This chain joins TRBV5-1 and TRBJ2-1; tentative D call: TRBD2 (5 bases). V dropped 1 base and J dropped 2 bases, with 10 bases sitting between them. The CDR3 is 15 amino acids. Germline V CDR1 and CDR2: SGHRS, YFSETQ. CDR3 sequence: CASSLRGPPYNEQFF. In nucleotides, the CDR3 is TGCGCCAGCAGCTTGCGAGGGCCCCCCTACAATGAGCAGTTCTTC.

The chain has TRBV7-2 and TRBJ2-1, with D possibly matching TRBD2 (5 bases). V was pared by 2 bases and J by 11 bases, with 10 bases between. The V gene's germline CDR1 is SGHTA and CDR2 FQGNSA. CDR3 length: 12 amino acids. For the CDR3, the DNA is TGTGCCAGCAGCTTATATAGGACTCAGCAGTTCTTC. Translating gives CASSLYRTQQFF.

In its sample, this clone was seen a few times. The chain uses TRBV11-3 and TRBJ2-1; the D gene is possibly TRBD2 (6 bases). Germline CDR1 SGHNT, CDR2 YENEEA. The CDR3 loop spans 14 amino acids. V lost 4 bases and J lost 6, with 13 bases in between. CDR3 coding DNA: TGTGCCAGCAGCTCCTCCACCGGGGGCAATGAGCAGTTCTTC. It is translated as CASSSSTGGNEQFF.

In its sample, this clone was seen once. The rearrangement joins TRBV7-2 to TRBJ2-3; D is uncertain. Germline CDR1 is SGHTA and CDR2 is FQGNSA. V was clipped by 5 bases and J by 1 base, with 16 bases between them. The CDR3 spans 16 residues. The CDR3 nucleotides are TGTGCCAGCAGCCCCGACAATCTCATAGGCACAGATACGCAGTATTTT. This encodes CASSPDNLIGTDTQYF.

The chain has TRBV4-1 and TRBJ2-4; 12 positions agree with TRBD2. CDR3 length: 18 amino acids. J gave up 1 base and V 4 bases, and 8 bases lay outside the gene matches. Germline V CDR1 and CDR2: MGHRA, YSYEKL. The CDR3 reads CASSLSTSGSSAKNIQYF. CDR3 coding DNA: TGCGCCAGCAGCCTATCGACTAGCGGGAGTTCGGCCAAAAACATTCAGTACTTC.

The rearrangement uses TRBV15 and TRBJ2-5; D possibly corresponds to TRBD2 (5 bases). This CDR3 has 15 amino acids. Germline assignment: CDR1 LNHNV and CDR2 YYDKDF (reference sequence). V was cut by 0 bases and J by 0 bases, with 8 bases left in between. CDR3: CATSRDRGYQETQYF. DNA for the CDR3: TGTGCCACCAGCAGAGATCGAGGGTACCAAGAGACCCAGTACTTC. Looking up the rest from reference TRBV15 and TRBJ2-5 gives the full variable domain: DAMVIQNPRYQVTQFGKPVTLSCSQTLNHNVMYWYQQKSSQAPKLLFHYYDKDFNNEADTPDNFQSRRPNTSFCFLDIRSPGLGDTAMYLCATSRDRGYQETQYFGPGTRLLVL.

This clone has a handful of counts. V gene TRBV2 combines with J gene TRBJ2-7; maybe TRBD1 (6 bases). The CDR3 is 16 residues long. V was clipped by 2 bases and J by 6 bases, with 20 bases between them. CDR1 is SNHLY, CDR2 FYNNEI, per germline. The CDR3 DNA is TGTGCCAGCAGTGAAAGGATAGTGGGTCAGGGGAGCGAGCAGTACTTC. Protein product: CASSERIVGQGSEQYF.

The chain employs TRBV19 and TRBJ2-3, with a weak D call TRBD2 (6 bases). Germline V gene data show CDR1 as LNHDA and CDR2 as SQIVND (reference sequence). V was shortened by 4 bases and J by 2 bases, with 13 bases between the two germline ends. This CDR3 has 15 residues. The CDR3 spells CASSKEGVYTDTQYF. The CDR3 DNA reads TGTGCCAGTAGTAAGGAGGGAGTATACACAGATACGCAGTATTTT.

V usage is TRBV9 and J usage is TRBJ2-3; D may be TRBD1 (6 bases). The CDR3 is made up of 16 amino acids. V lost 0 bases to trimming and J lost 5 bases, with 16 bases between them. CDR1 is SGDLS, CDR2 YYNGEE, per germline. In DNA form, the CDR3 reads TGTGCCAGCAGCGTAGTCCAGGGGACCTTTGGAGATACGCAGTATTTT. Amino acid sequence: CASSVVQGTFGDTQYF.

This clone was observed a single time. This CDR3 is CASSLGGGREQYF. CDR3 bases: TGCGCCAGCAGCTTGGGAGGGGGCCGGGAGCAGTACTTC. The chain is built from TRBV5-1 and TRBJ2-7, with TRBD1 identical over 7 bases. J was trimmed by 7 bases and V by 0 bases; bases with no gene match: 4. The CDR3 covers 13 residues. Germline V gene lookup returns CDR1 SGHRS and CDR2 YFSETQ.

V and J are TRBV7-2 and TRBJ2-5, with 7 bases matching TRBD2. Germline CDR1 reads SGHTA; CDR2 reads FQGNSA. V gave up 1 base and J gave up 5 bases; unmatched junction bases: 4. The CDR3 runs 14 residues. The CDR3 nucleotides are TGTGCCAGCAGCTTAGGAGGGAGGGGCGAGACCCAGTACTTC. This encodes CASSLGGRGETQYF.

This clone was detected only once. V usage is TRBV12-3 or TRBV12-4 and J usage is TRBJ2-5; perhaps TRBD2 as D (5 bases). There are 13 residues in the CDR3. Deletions cut 3 bases from V and 5 bases from J, with 10 bases between. The CDR3: CASSFGMGETQYF. The CDR3 nucleotides are TGTGCCAGCAGTTTCGGGATGGGCGAGACCCAGTACTTC.

This clone was recorded once. V usage is TRBV6-1 and J usage is TRBJ2-7, with TRBD2 matching 9 bases. This CDR3 is built from 16 residues. V gave up 3 bases and J gave up 4 bases; unmatched junction bases: 10. The germline CDR1 and CDR2 sequences are MNHNS and SASEGT. CDR3 protein: CASSEVHSGRLYEQYF. DNA for the CDR3: TGTGCCAGCAGTGAGGTTCATAGCGGGAGATTGTACGAGCAGTACTTC.

The chain is built from TRBV11-2 and TRBJ2-7; D unclear. Trimming took 5 bases from V and 3 from J, leaving 8 bases between them. This CDR3 is 12 amino acids long. Germline loops: CDR1 SGHAT, CDR2 FQNNGV. The DNA of the CDR3 is TGTGCCAGCAGCCCGTCGGTCTACGAGCAGTACTTC. Its translation: CASSPSVYEQYF.

The chain has TRBV5-8 and TRBJ1-5; 11 bases are a match to TRBD1. The germline V gene has CDR1 SGHTS and CDR2 YDEGEE. CDR3 length: 15 residues. Losses at the gene ends were 4 bases for V and 10 bases for J; bases not matched to a gene: 10. The CDR3 DNA is TGTGCCAGCAGCGGGGGACAGGGGGTTGGAAAACCCCAGCATTTT. Amino acids: CASSGGQGVGKPQHF.

V usage is TRBV2 and J usage is TRBJ2-7; D gene unclear. Germline V gene data show CDR1 as SNHLY and CDR2 as FYNNEI. This CDR3 has 11 residues. V lost 5 bases, J lost 5 bases, and 7 bases lay in between. The CDR3 region is CASSKIDEQYF. The CDR3 bases are TGTGCCAGCAGTAAAATCGACGAGCAGTACTTC.

This clone was seen a handful of times. This chain uses TRBV30 with TRBJ2-2, with 7 positions matching TRBD1. The CDR3 extends over 14 amino acids. The junction had 9 bases not matched to a gene; V was cut back by 7 bases and J by 4 bases. CDR1 and CDR2 from the germline V gene are GTSNPN and SVGIG (reference sequence). The CDR3 DNA reads TGTGCCTTACAGACAGGGCTAGTCACCGGGGAGCTGTTTTTT. It translates to CALQTGLVTGELFF.

This clone came up once. This chain connects TRBV2 to TRBJ1-6; 8 nucleotides match TRBD1. Trimming at V came to 6 bases and at J to 7 bases, leaving 2 bases not matched to a gene. The CDR3 extends over 13 amino acids. The germline CDR1 and CDR2 sequences are SNHLY and FYNNEI. In DNA, the CDR3 is TGTGCCAGCAGGGACAGGGTAAATTCACCCCTCCACTTT. It is translated as CASRDRVNSPLHF. Looking up the rest from reference TRBV2 and TRBJ1-6 gives the full variable domain: EPEVTQTPSHQVTQMGQEVILRCVPISNHLYFYWYRQILGQKVEFLVSFYNNEISEKSEIFDDQFSVERPDGSNFTLKIRSTKLEDSAMYFCASRDRVNSPLHFGNGTRLTVT.

The chain recombines TRBV28 with TRBJ1-5; no definite D call. Trimming stripped 3 bases from V and 2 bases from J, with 5 bases between. This CDR3 is 13 amino acids long. The germline V gene has CDR1 MDHEN and CDR2 SYDVKM. CDR3 sequence: CASSFGRNQPQHF. The CDR3 DNA reads as TGTGCCAGCAGTTTTGGCCGCAATCAGCCCCAGCATTTT. The full variable domain, in which reference TRBV28 and TRBJ1-5 provide the parts outside the CDR3, is DVKVTQSSRYLVKRTGEKVFLECVQDMDHENMFWYRQDPGLGLRLIYFSYDVKMKEKGDIPEGYSVSREKKERFSLILESASTNQTSMYLCASSFGRNQPQHFGDGTRLSIL.

In this sample, this clone turned up once. The chain recombines TRBV6-1 with TRBJ1-4; perhaps TRBD1 as D (5 bases). V lost 3 bases to trimming and J lost 7 bases, with 15 bases between them. The CDR3 is made up of 15 amino acids. Per germline, CDR1 MNHNS and CDR2 SASEGT. CDR3 in amino acids: CASSDLDSLSEKLFF. As DNA, the CDR3 is TGTGCCAGCAGTGACCTCGACAGTTTGAGTGAAAAACTGTTTTTT.

The V gene is TRBV10-3, the J gene TRBJ1-5; D might be TRBD1 (5 bases). The CDR3 has 14 residues. V was cut by 2 bases and J by 6 bases, with 11 bases left in between. Germline assignment: CDR1 ENHRY and CDR2 SYGVKD. CDR3 sequence reads: CAISEGGWSQPQHF. The CDR3 region has the DNA TGTGCCATCAGTGAGGGGGGGTGGAGTCAGCCCCAGCATTTT.

This clone was observed at least ten times. The rearrangement joins TRBV6-1 to TRBJ1-6; D is possibly TRBD1 (5 bases). The CDR3 totals 14 residues. CDR1 and CDR2 (germline): MNHNS, SASEGT. Trimming shortened V by 3 bases and J by 6 bases, and 9 bases separated the two germline ends. CDR3 coding DNA: TGTGCCAGCAGTGACAGGGCCGGTAATTCACCCCTCCACTTT. Residues: CASSDRAGNSPLHF.

This chain joins TRBV7-6 and TRBJ2-2; 13 bases line up with TRBD2. V trimming: 1 base; J trimming: 10 bases; junction bases outside the gene matches: 12. This CDR3 comprises 18 residues. Germline values: CDR1 SGHVS, CDR2 FNYEAQ. The CDR3 DNA reads as TGTGCCAGCAGCTTAGTTGTGGGACTAGCGGGAAACTCGACGGAGCTGTTTTTT. Amino acids: CASSLVVGLAGNSTELFF.

This clone was counted between two and nine times. The J gene is TRBJ2-2, the V gene TRBV27; 8 bases fit TRBD1. The V and J ends lost 6 bases and 5 bases, in that order; junction bases with no gene match: 8. Germline V CDR1 and CDR2: MNHEY, SMNVEV (reference sequence). The CDR3 is 15 residues long. CDR3: CASSRPTGVTGELFF. The CDR3 nucleotides read TGTGCCAGCAGCCGCCCGACAGGGGTGACCGGGGAGCTGTTTTTT.

The chain combines TRBV5-1 with TRBJ2-7, with 16 nucleotides matching TRBD2. The CDR3 totals 17 residues. J lost 2 bases, V lost 4 bases, and 6 bases had no gene match. Looked up from germline, CDR1 is SGHRS and CDR2 is YFSETQ. CDR3 DNA sequence: TGCGCCAGCAGCCCGGGACTAGCGGGAGGGAATACCTACGAGCAGTACTTC. It specifies CASSPGLAGGNTYEQYF. The entire variable domain, with the rest obtained from reference TRBV5-1 and TRBJ2-7, is as follows: KAGVTQTPRYLIKTRGQQVTLSCSPISGHRSVSWYQQTPGQGLQFLFEYFSETQRNKGNFPGRFSGRQFSNSRSEMNVSTLELGDSALYLCASSPGLAGGNTYEQYFGPGTRLTVT.